Presented here are 17 T cell receptor beta chains from one specimen sequenced in a study of cytomegalovirus exposure and HLA in healthy donors. The data were produced by immunoSEQ multiplex PCR, yet TCRdb's version contains in-frame clones alone and is incomplete. The repertoire holds approximately 100,000 clones, with about 93% as singletons. Sample: PBMCs. Receptor source: a woman in her 30s in good health and CMV-seropositive.

The chain uses TRBV28 and TRBJ2-3, with 12 bases identical to TRBD2. The germline CDR1 and CDR2 sequences are MDHEN and SYDVKM. The CDR3 is made up of 17 amino acids. The trim removed 5 bases at V and 0 bases at J, leaving 6 bases unmatched. CDR3 in amino acids: CASSPWTSGKSTDTQYF. In DNA, the CDR3 is TGTGCCAGCAGTCCATGGACTAGCGGGAAAAGCACAGATACGCAGTATTTT.

The CDR3 spells CASSQVVSGANVLTF. The CDR3 nucleotides read TGCGCCAGCAGCCAAGTCGTGAGTGGGGCCAACGTCCTGACTTTC. The rearrangement uses TRBV4-3 and TRBJ2-6; no definite D call. CDR1 LGHNA and CDR2 YSLEER come from the germline V gene. V dropped 1 base and J dropped 3 bases, with 7 bases sitting between them. CDR3 length: 15 amino acids.

This sequence joins TRBV4-1 and TRBJ1-1; unclear D gene. Trimming shortened V by 1 base and J by 8 bases, and 11 bases separated the two germline ends. The CDR3 runs 13 residues. Germline assignment: CDR1 MGHRA and CDR2 YSYEKL. DNA for the CDR3: TGCGCCAGCAGCCAAGTTTGGTACAGAGAAGCTTTCTTT. This sequence encodes CASSQVWYREAFF.

V is TRBV28 and J is TRBJ1-5; D possibly corresponds to TRBD1 (6 bases). The CDR3 extends over 17 amino acids. CDR1 and CDR2 (germline): MDHEN, SYDVKM. V lost 3 bases, J lost 2 bases, and 17 bases lay in between. CDR3 amino acids: CASSLTSGARGNQPQHF. The DNA for the CDR3 is TGTGCCAGCAGTTTGACCTCAGGGGCGCGGGGCAATCAGCCCCAGCATTTT.

The chain couples TRBV5-5 to TRBJ2-1; TRBD2 agrees at 9 bases. Germline CDR1 is SGHKS and CDR2 is YYEKEE (reference sequence). With V trimmed by 3 bases and J by 3 bases, 7 bases remained unmatched. This CDR3 is built from 16 residues. This CDR3 is CASSSLAGDLYNEQFF. The CDR3 DNA reads TGTGCCAGCAGCTCACTAGCGGGTGACCTCTACAATGAGCAGTTCTTC.

The chain carries TRBV7-9 and TRBJ2-1; 9 positions agree with TRBD1. V shed 11 bases and J 6 bases; nucleotides not matched to a gene: 8. Looked up from germline, CDR1 is SEHNR and CDR2 is FQNEAQ (reference sequence). This CDR3 is built from 13 residues. CDR3 nucleotides: TGTGCCTTGGGACAGGGTCGGGTCAATGAGCAGTTCTTC. As protein: CALGQGRVNEQFF.

This rearrangement joins TRBV7-2 to TRBJ1-2; 11 bases match TRBD1. Germline V gene sequence: CDR1 SGHTA, CDR2 FQGNSA. V was clipped by 7 bases and J by 4 bases; unmatched bases: 5. The CDR3 is 14 amino acids. The CDR3 region is CASTGTGGIYGYTF. The CDR3 DNA is TGTGCCAGCACCGGGACAGGGGGAATCTATGGCTACACCTTC.

V gene TRBV5-6 combines with J gene TRBJ2-7; 7 bases are a match to TRBD1. The CDR3 is 14 amino acids. With V trimmed by 5 bases and J by 2 bases, 7 bases remained unmatched. Germline V gene data show CDR1 as SGHDT and CDR2 as YYEEEE. The CDR3 reads CASRPDRETYEQYF. In DNA, the CDR3 is TGTGCCAGCAGACCAGACAGGGAAACCTACGAGCAGTACTTC.

V usage is TRBV2 and J usage is TRBJ1-4; D remains ambiguous. V shed 7 bases and J shed 8 bases, with 17 bases lying between them. CDR1 and CDR2 (germline): SNHLY, FYNNEI. The CDR3 sequence is 14 residues long. CDR3 sequence (DNA): TGTGCCAGCAATCTTCGCGAAGCCGTAGAAAAACTGTTTTTT. This codes for CASNLREAVEKLFF.

This sequence joins TRBV2 and TRBJ1-1; possibly TRBD1 for D (5 bases). V dropped 3 bases and J dropped 4 bases, with 15 bases sitting between them. The CDR3 has 15 amino acids. In germline, CDR1 is SNHLY, CDR2 FYNNEI. CDR3 nucleotide sequence: TGTGCCAGCAGTGATCACCAAGGGGTGAGCACTGAAGCTTTCTTT. Its translation: CASSDHQGVSTEAFF.

The rearrangement joins TRBV7-2 to TRBJ2-5; TRBD1 is a possible D gene (5 bases). Per germline, CDR1 SGHTA and CDR2 FQGNSA. This CDR3 contains 13 residues. V lost 5 bases and J 14 bases, leaving 21 bases between the germline ends. Here the CDR3 DNA reads TGTGCCAGCAGCCAAAGGTCCTGGGGCACCTCATACTTC. Protein sequence: CASSQRSWGTSYF.

This clone was seen a few times. The V and J genes are TRBV25-1 and TRBJ2-5; TRBD1 matches 9 bases. V shed 3 bases, J shed 5 bases, and the junction held 7 bases outside the gene matches. The V gene's germline CDR1 is MGHDK and CDR2 SYGVNS. This CDR3 has 15 amino acids. The CDR3 sequence is CASSDEGTGMETQYF. Written as DNA, the CDR3 is TGTGCCAGCAGTGACGAGGGGACAGGGATGGAGACCCAGTACTTC.

The genes are TRBV28 and TRBJ2-5; the match to TRBD1 covers 8 bases. V trimming: 3 bases; J trimming: 11 bases; junction bases outside the gene matches: 8. This CDR3 is 13 amino acids long. The germline CDR1 and CDR2 sequences are MDHEN and SYDVKM. The CDR3 DNA sequence: TGTGCCAGCAGTTTCAGGGGGCTTGGGGAGCAGTACTTC. This sequence encodes CASSFRGLGEQYF.

V and J are TRBV28 and TRBJ2-5; weak D call: TRBD1 (7 bases). V was clipped by 3 bases and J by 4 bases, with 15 bases between them. CDR1 is MDHEN, CDR2 SYDVKM, per germline. The CDR3 contains 15 residues. Here the CDR3 reads CASSFPGGRLETQYF. In DNA, the CDR3 is TGTGCCAGCAGTTTCCCAGGGGGGCGCTTAGAGACCCAGTACTTC.

The V gene is TRBV10-3, the J gene TRBJ2-1, with a tentative D call TRBD2 (6 bases). The CDR3 consists of 16 residues. Deletions cut 0 bases from V and 5 bases from J, with 14 bases between. The germline V gene has CDR1 ENHRY and CDR2 SYGVKD. The chain's CDR3 is CAISESRRGGDNEQFF. CDR3 nucleotide sequence: TGTGCCATCAGTGAGTCGAGGAGGGGTGGTGACAATGAGCAGTTCTTC.

CDR3 amino acids: CASGDEREGGGELFF. Here the CDR3 DNA reads TGTGCCAGCGGGGACGAGCGGGAGGGAGGCGGGGAGCTGTTTTTT. V usage is TRBV6-5 and J usage is TRBJ2-2, with 10 bases fitting TRBD2. V lost 8 bases and J lost 7; bases outside the gene matches: 10. Germline values: CDR1 MNHEY, CDR2 SVGAGI. CDR3 length: 15 residues.

The chain couples TRBV4-3 to TRBJ2-6, with TRBD1 as a possible D gene (5 bases). Per the germline V gene, CDR1 is LGHNA and CDR2 is YSLEER. The CDR3 loop spans 18 amino acids. The V gene lost 3 bases and the J gene lost 4 bases, with 19 bases spanning the gap. Here the CDR3 DNA reads TGCGCCAGCAGCCAGGACGGCAGGGTCCCCGCCGGGGCCAACGTCCTGACTTTC. Protein: CASSQDGRVPAGANVLTF.